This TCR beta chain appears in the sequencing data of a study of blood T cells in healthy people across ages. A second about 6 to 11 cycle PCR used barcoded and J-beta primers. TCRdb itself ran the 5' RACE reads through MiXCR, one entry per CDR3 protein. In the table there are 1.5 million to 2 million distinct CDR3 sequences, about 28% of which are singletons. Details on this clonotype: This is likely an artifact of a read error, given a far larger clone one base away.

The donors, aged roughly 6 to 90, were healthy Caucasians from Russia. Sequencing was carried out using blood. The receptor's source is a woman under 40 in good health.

CDR3 residues: CASSYSSGASVLTF. The CDR3, as DNA: TGTGCCAGCAGTTACTCGAGTGGGGCCAGCGTCCTGACTTTC. The chain links TRBV6-5 to TRBJ2-6; D is perhaps TRBD1 (5 bases). This CDR3 contains 14 residues. CDR1 is MNHEY and CDR2 is SVGAGI in the germline V gene.